This T cell receptor beta chain was identified during a study of neurological immune-mediated disorders. Time point in this sample: technical triplicate 2. TCRdb re-derived calls from the 5' RACE reads in MiXCR, one entry per CDR3 protein. This table holds about 59,000 distinct CDR3 sequences, more than 20% found once. V was shortened by 0 bases and J by 5 bases, with 11 bases between the two germline ends. CDR1 KGHSH and CDR2 LQKENI come from the germline V gene. The CDR3 contains 15 residues. Material for sequencing was PBMCs. The chain uses TRBV18 and TRBJ2-1, with D hard to call. The source of this sequence is a man in his 60s with HTLV-1-associated myelopathy (HAM/TSP). The CDR3 DNA reads as TGTGCCAGCTCACCACCTAACAGTCCCCACAATGAGCAGTTCTTC. Amino acids: CASSPPNSPHNEQFF.